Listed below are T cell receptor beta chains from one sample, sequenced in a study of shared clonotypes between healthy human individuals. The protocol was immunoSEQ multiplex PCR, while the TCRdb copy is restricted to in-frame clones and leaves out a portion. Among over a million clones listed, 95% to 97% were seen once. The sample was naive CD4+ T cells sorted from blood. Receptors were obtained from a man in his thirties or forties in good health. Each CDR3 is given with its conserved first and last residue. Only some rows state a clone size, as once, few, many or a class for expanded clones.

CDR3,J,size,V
CASSVEPYSTDTQYF,TRBJ2-3,NA,TRBV9
CSVTTSGSYEQYF,TRBJ2-7,NA,TRBV29-1
CASSPPRTSVGLNTGELFF,TRBJ2-2,NA,TRBV5-4
CASSQPPTRASYEQYF,TRBJ2-7,NA,TRBV14
CASERDRGPADTQYF,TRBJ2-3,NA,TRBV12-5
CASTLGGSINNEQFF,TRBJ2-1,NA,TRBV7-9
CASSPRTTGTLQETQYF,TRBJ2-5,NA,TRBV18
CASSPLVQNPHLTSGKETQYF,TRBJ2-5,NA,TRBV18
CASSLPDQPQHF,TRBJ1-5,NA,TRBV5-6
CASSPGLPYGYTF,TRBJ1-2,NA,TRBV28
CSVEYKGRDRVYDFF,TRBJ1-1,NA,TRBV29-1
CASSLGQSSYEQYF,TRBJ2-7,NA,TRBV5-1
CASTPRDSSIGGDYGYTF,TRBJ1-2,once,TRBV5-1
CASISGTGGNQPQHF,TRBJ1-5,NA,TRBV19
CASSFGANYGYTF,TRBJ1-2,NA,TRBV7-9
CASRGGTGGNEQYF,TRBJ2-7,NA,TRBV19
CASSLEEWGYEQYF,TRBJ2-7,NA,TRBV5-4
CASSPSGLANVNEQFF,TRBJ2-1,NA,TRBV27
CASSVGPKGVTYEQYF,TRBJ2-7,once,TRBV9
CATSKPPDNYGYTF,TRBJ1-2,NA,TRBV15
CASNLSGGEQYF,TRBJ2-7,NA,TRBV7-9
CASSPELGNYEQYF,TRBJ2-7,NA,TRBV19
CASILKVGGGSYNEQFF,TRBJ2-1,NA,TRBV5-8
CASSVPQSRANVLTF,TRBJ2-6,few,TRBV7-8
CASSIPGQPSEQYF,TRBJ2-7,NA,TRBV19
CASSLVGGRGELFF,TRBJ2-2,NA,TRBV11-3
CASSSGPLNTEAFF,TRBJ1-1,NA,TRBV9
CASSLRGSDGYTF,TRBJ1-2,once,TRBV5-6
CASNRIAGDTQYF,TRBJ2-3,NA,TRBV19
CASSLAPGETQYF,TRBJ2-5,NA,TRBV5-1
CASSLNIGGGGQPQHF,TRBJ1-5,NA,TRBV28
CASSLSGAETQYF,TRBJ2-5,NA,TRBV5-8
CASSLAGGAKNIQYF,TRBJ2-4,NA,TRBV5-4